The source of this T cell receptor (beta chain) is a study of blood T cell repertoires in COVID-19 (dated by TCRdb to the early 2020s). About the study as a whole: Collaborator samples came from the United States, Italy and Spain and covered acute and convalescent phases of COVID-19. The material from the prospective study consisted of cDNA or gDNA derived from T cells, B-cell-depleted T cells, or PBMCs. HLA class I and class II types, where available, came from metadata supplied by the sample provider rather than from assay-based typing. The sample metadata nearly always contained a de-identified subject ID, COVID-19 status, age in years and sex. The repertoires were released in a freely available public database intended as a resource for research on the immune response to SARS-CoV-2. Samples came from the ongoing ImmuneRACE study (first 160 participants) plus 1,254 subjects from 6 global collaborators. Deeply sampled blood TCRbeta repertoires from subjects exposed to, actively infected with, or recovered from COVID-19 were included in the dataset. Findings and caveats that apply to the study as a whole: The quantity of clinical and demographic metadata differed by source and by participant and was supplied without curation.

The immunoSEQ Assay, a bias-controlled multiplex PCR, was used to amplify TCRbeta CDR3 regions from genomic DNA. Regarding the original processing steps: Within the assay, amplification of reference gene primers was used to estimate how many nucleated cells each sample contained. To quantify the absolute abundance of each unique TCRbeta CDR3 rearrangement, sequence reads were collapsed and filtered. For each sample, productive Simpson clonality was calculated as the square root of Simpson's diversity index over productive rearrangements. TCRdb took over this immuneACCESS table, retaining in-frame rearrangements with V and J assigned. Such tables are incomplete; in checked studies, under half of the missing clones stem from an unresolved V gene, and the remainder is unexplained. The DNA was the basis for D and trimming; V, J and clone size are from that table. This sample lists about 170,000 clones; around 83% were detected once. The ten largest clonotypes hold approximately 18% of the sample.

The V and J ends are trimmed by 0 bases and 3 bases, leaving 10 bases between them. The germline V gene yields SGHRS for CDR1 and YFSETQ for CDR2. The CDR3 holds 15 amino acids from the cysteine to the phenylalanine. Of the read, only the CDR3 DNA is kept; its 45 bases are in frame from base 1. Samples from volunteer blood donors who had recovered from COVID-19 were contributed by a second Seattle source. Whole blood was collected in K2EDTA tubes by collaborating institutions according to the institutions' own protocols. For TCRbeta analysis, collaborators shipped samples in one of three forms: frozen whole blood, isolated PBMCs, or DNA extracted from either of those sample types. For this clone: What antigen it recognizes has not been identified. No per-base quality is available; no much larger clone lies one base away.

The clonotype originates from a woman in her sixties or seventies who had recovered from COVID-19. Material: peripheral blood. The chain joins TRBV5-1 to TRBJ1-3; the D gene identity is not certain. The DNA sequence is as follows: TGCGCCAGCAGCTTGGGGCTGGCCCTTGGAAACACCATATATTTT. Its protein is CASSLGLALGNTIYF. Reference TRBV5-1 and TRBJ1-3 genes cover what lies past the CDR3, so the full variable domain is KAGVTQTPRYLIKTRGQQVTLSCSPISGHRSVSWYQQTPGQGLQFLFEYFSETQRNKGNFPGRFSGRQFSNSRSEMNVSTLELGDSALYLCASSLGLALGNTIYFGEGSWLTVV.